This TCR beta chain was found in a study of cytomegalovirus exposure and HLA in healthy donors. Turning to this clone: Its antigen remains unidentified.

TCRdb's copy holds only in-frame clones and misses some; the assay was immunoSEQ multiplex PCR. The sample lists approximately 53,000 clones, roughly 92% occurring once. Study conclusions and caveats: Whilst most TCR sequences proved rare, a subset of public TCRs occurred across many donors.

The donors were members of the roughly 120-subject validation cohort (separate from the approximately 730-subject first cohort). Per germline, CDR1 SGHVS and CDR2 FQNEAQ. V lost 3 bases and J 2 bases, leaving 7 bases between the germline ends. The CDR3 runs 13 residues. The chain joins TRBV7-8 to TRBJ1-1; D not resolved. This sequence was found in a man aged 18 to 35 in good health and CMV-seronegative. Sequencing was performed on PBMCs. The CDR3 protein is CASSFQANTEAFF. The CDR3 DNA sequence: TGTGCCAGCAGCTTCCAGGCCAACACTGAAGCTTTCTTT.